Shown below are 17 T cell receptor beta chains from a single sample sequenced in a study of blood T cell repertoires in COVID-19. Measured with immunoSEQ multiplex PCR; TCRdb has only the in-frame clones, and not every one. Of 80,000 to 100,000 clones listed, approximately 90% are singletons. The source material was peripheral blood. The receptors were gathered from a woman aged 45-60 years with active or convalescent COVID-19.

The chain couples TRBV4-2 to TRBJ1-2; TRBD1 matches at 9 bases. The CDR3 is made up of 17 amino acids. V trimming: 0 bases; J trimming: 4 bases; junction bases outside the gene matches: 9. The V gene's germline CDR1 is LGHNA and CDR2 YNFKEQ. This CDR3 reads CASSQDRQGGLLYGYTF. The CDR3 DNA reads as TGTGCCAGCAGCCAAGACCGACAGGGGGGTCTCCTCTATGGCTACACCTTC.

This clone was found once. The rearrangement joins TRBV9 to TRBJ1-1; D not certain. V was shortened by 0 bases and J by 1 base, with 4 bases between the two germline ends. The CDR3 runs to 13 residues. Germline assignment: CDR1 SGDLS and CDR2 YYNGEE. CDR3 protein: CASSVAPNTEAFF. In DNA form, the CDR3 reads TGTGCCAGCAGCGTAGCTCCGAACACTGAAGCTTTCTTT.

The rearrangement links TRBV6-2 or TRBV6-3 to TRBJ1-2; tentative D call: TRBD1 (5 bases). This CDR3 region has 15 residues. Trimming pared 4 bases from V and 8 bases from J, leaving 20 bases between. Germline V gives CDR1 MNHEY, CDR2 SVGEGT. The CDR3 DNA sequence: TGTGCCAGCAGTTGGCGGGGCCTCCGGGTCCAGGGCTACACCTTC. The encoded protein is CASSWRGLRVQGYTF.

The DNA of the CDR3 is TGTGCCAGCAGCTTAGTCAGGGGAGTCGGAAGCTCCTACGAGCAGTACTTC. Amino acids: CASSLVRGVGSSYEQYF. V usage is TRBV11-2 and J usage is TRBJ2-7, with D possibly being TRBD1 (6 bases). The ends were cut back, 1 base at V and 0 bases at J, with 16 bases in the middle. The germline gives CDR1 SGHAT, CDR2 FQNNGV. This CDR3 has 17 amino acids.

V is TRBV6-2 or TRBV6-3 and J is TRBJ1-2, with unresolved D. This CDR3 has 14 amino acids. With 3 bases removed from V and 2 bases from J, the gap between germline ends came to 10 bases. Germline V gives CDR1 MNHEY, CDR2 SVGEGT. The CDR3 loop reads CASSYMGSNYGYTF. CDR3 nucleotide sequence: TGTGCCAGCAGTTATATGGGGAGCAACTATGGCTACACCTTC.

To note about this clone: Other DNA variants within this sample encode the same CDR3. The chain recombines TRBV3-1 (or the pseudogene TRBV3-2) with TRBJ1-2; perhaps TRBD1 as D (6 bases). There are 15 residues in the CDR3. Germline V gene lookup returns CDR1 LGHDT and CDR2 YNNKEL (reference sequence). The V end lost 1 base, the J end lost 8 bases, and 17 bases lay between the germline ends. The CDR3 DNA reads TGTGCCAGCAGCCAAGTAGGACGGGGAGGGGGGGGCTACACCTTC. Protein product: CASSQVGRGGGGYTF.

This chain links TRBV7-2 with TRBJ2-3; 15 bases map to TRBD2. Germline CDR1 reads SGHTA; CDR2 reads FQGNSA. This CDR3 is 16 amino acids long. V lost 6 bases and J lost 4; bases outside the gene matches: 5. For the CDR3, the DNA is TGTGCCAGCAGTAGGGGACTAGCGGGGGGTGCAGATACGCAGTATTTT. It encodes CASSRGLAGGADTQYF.

The V and J genes are TRBV30 and TRBJ1-1, with TRBD1 identical over 8 bases. CDR1 is GTSNPN, CDR2 SVGIG, per germline (reference sequence). V lost 7 bases to trimming and J lost 5 bases; unmatched junction nucleotides: 6. The CDR3 sequence is 12 residues long. CDR3 sequence reads: CASTRQGTEAFF. CDR3 bases: TGTGCCTCAACAAGACAGGGGACTGAAGCTTTCTTT.

In this sample, this clone turned up once. The V call is TRBV27, the J call TRBJ2-7, with 10 bases fitting TRBD1. Germline CDR1 is MNHEY and CDR2 is SMNVEV (reference sequence). J gave up 5 bases and V 6 bases, and 7 bases lay outside the gene matches. This CDR3 is built from 14 residues. CDR3 nucleotides: TGTGCCAGCAGCCCGGGACAGGGGATCCACGAGCAGTACTTC. Its translation is CASSPGQGIHEQYF.

The V call is TRBV6-5, the J call TRBJ1-1; D is possibly TRBD1 (5 bases). The CDR3 sequence is 13 residues long. V was trimmed by 2 bases and J by 11 bases, leaving 15 bases between them. Germline-derived CDR1 and CDR2 are MNHEY and SVGAGI. As DNA, the CDR3 is TGTGCCAGCAGTTACATCCAGGGCCGATCGGCTTTCTTT. It translates to CASSYIQGRSAFF.

The chain joins TRBV9 to TRBJ2-2, with 9 bases identical to TRBD1. The CDR3 covers 14 residues. V shed 6 bases and J 6 bases; nucleotides not matched to a gene: 6. Germline V gene lookup returns CDR1 SGDLS and CDR2 YYNGEE. This CDR3 is CASKATGGPGELFF. The CDR3 DNA is TGTGCCAGCAAAGCAACAGGGGGCCCCGGGGAGCTGTTTTTT.

The chain links TRBV18 to TRBJ1-6; 9 nucleotides align to TRBD1. V was clipped by 5 bases and J by 8 bases; unmatched bases: 7. CDR3 length: 15 residues. Germline assignment: CDR1 KGHSH and CDR2 LQKENI. DNA for the CDR3: TGTGCCAGCTCAACCAACAGGGACAGGGATTCACCCCTCCACTTT. Encoded protein: CASSTNRDRDSPLHF. The entire variable domain, with the rest obtained from reference TRBV18 and TRBJ1-6, is as follows: NAGVMQNPRHLVRRRGQEARLRCSPMKGHSHVYWYRQLPEEGLKFMVYLQKENIIDESGMPKERFSAEFPKEGPSILRIQQVVRGDSAAYFCASSTNRDRDSPLHFGNGTRLTVT.

The chain has TRBV9 and TRBJ2-7; 10 bases line up with TRBD2. V trimming: 0 bases; J trimming: 3 bases; junction bases outside the gene matches: 3. The CDR3 has 15 residues. Germline V lookup: CDR1 SGDLS, CDR2 YYNGEE. The chain's CDR3 is CASSVESSGGYEQYF. In DNA form, the CDR3 reads TGTGCCAGCAGCGTAGAATCTAGCGGGGGCTACGAGCAGTACTTC.

The V and J genes are TRBV30 and TRBJ2-7, with D possibly being TRBD1 or TRBD2 (6 bases each). This CDR3 contains 12 residues. The V end lost 5 bases, the J end lost 2 bases, and 10 bases lay between the germline ends. In germline, CDR1 is GTSNPN, CDR2 SVGIG (reference sequence). The CDR3 bases are TGTGCCTGGGGAGGGGGGCCCTACGAGCAGTACTTC. This codes for CAWGGGPYEQYF. The whole variable domain, remainder taken from reference TRBV30 and TRBJ2-7, is SQTIHQWPATLVQPVGSPLSLECTVEGTSNPNLYWYRQAAGRGLQLLFYSVGIGQISSEVPQNLSASRPQDRQFILSSKKLLLSDSGFYLCAWGGGPYEQYFGPGTRLTVT.

The V and J genes are TRBV5-6 and TRBJ1-2, with TRBD1 as a possible D gene (5 bases). The CDR3 has 16 amino acids. Per germline, CDR1 SGHDT and CDR2 YYEEEE. The V end was cut by 3 bases, the J end by 2 bases, with 17 bases between. Here the CDR3 reads CASSSSLRVWNYGYTF. For the CDR3, the DNA is TGTGCCAGCAGCTCCTCCCTCAGGGTATGGAACTATGGCTACACCTTC.

V gene TRBV9 combines with J gene TRBJ1-3; D unresolved. There are 18 residues in the CDR3. CDR1 is SGDLS, CDR2 YYNGEE, per germline. V was clipped by 2 bases and J by 0 bases, with 18 bases between them. The CDR3 region is CASSVLDGGGSSGNTIYF. In nucleotides, the CDR3 is TGTGCCAGCAGCGTTCTAGACGGTGGCGGAAGCTCTGGAAACACCATATATTTT.

This clone is deemed medium-sized. This chain links TRBV7-9 with TRBJ1-2; 8 bases are a match to TRBD1. V shed 4 bases and J 8 bases; nucleotides not matched to a gene: 3. Per germline, CDR1 SEHNR and CDR2 FQNEAQ (reference sequence). The CDR3 loop spans 12 amino acids. The CDR3 region is CASSSGQGGYTF. The CDR3 nucleotides read TGTGCCAGCAGCTCAGGACAGGGAGGCTACACCTTC.